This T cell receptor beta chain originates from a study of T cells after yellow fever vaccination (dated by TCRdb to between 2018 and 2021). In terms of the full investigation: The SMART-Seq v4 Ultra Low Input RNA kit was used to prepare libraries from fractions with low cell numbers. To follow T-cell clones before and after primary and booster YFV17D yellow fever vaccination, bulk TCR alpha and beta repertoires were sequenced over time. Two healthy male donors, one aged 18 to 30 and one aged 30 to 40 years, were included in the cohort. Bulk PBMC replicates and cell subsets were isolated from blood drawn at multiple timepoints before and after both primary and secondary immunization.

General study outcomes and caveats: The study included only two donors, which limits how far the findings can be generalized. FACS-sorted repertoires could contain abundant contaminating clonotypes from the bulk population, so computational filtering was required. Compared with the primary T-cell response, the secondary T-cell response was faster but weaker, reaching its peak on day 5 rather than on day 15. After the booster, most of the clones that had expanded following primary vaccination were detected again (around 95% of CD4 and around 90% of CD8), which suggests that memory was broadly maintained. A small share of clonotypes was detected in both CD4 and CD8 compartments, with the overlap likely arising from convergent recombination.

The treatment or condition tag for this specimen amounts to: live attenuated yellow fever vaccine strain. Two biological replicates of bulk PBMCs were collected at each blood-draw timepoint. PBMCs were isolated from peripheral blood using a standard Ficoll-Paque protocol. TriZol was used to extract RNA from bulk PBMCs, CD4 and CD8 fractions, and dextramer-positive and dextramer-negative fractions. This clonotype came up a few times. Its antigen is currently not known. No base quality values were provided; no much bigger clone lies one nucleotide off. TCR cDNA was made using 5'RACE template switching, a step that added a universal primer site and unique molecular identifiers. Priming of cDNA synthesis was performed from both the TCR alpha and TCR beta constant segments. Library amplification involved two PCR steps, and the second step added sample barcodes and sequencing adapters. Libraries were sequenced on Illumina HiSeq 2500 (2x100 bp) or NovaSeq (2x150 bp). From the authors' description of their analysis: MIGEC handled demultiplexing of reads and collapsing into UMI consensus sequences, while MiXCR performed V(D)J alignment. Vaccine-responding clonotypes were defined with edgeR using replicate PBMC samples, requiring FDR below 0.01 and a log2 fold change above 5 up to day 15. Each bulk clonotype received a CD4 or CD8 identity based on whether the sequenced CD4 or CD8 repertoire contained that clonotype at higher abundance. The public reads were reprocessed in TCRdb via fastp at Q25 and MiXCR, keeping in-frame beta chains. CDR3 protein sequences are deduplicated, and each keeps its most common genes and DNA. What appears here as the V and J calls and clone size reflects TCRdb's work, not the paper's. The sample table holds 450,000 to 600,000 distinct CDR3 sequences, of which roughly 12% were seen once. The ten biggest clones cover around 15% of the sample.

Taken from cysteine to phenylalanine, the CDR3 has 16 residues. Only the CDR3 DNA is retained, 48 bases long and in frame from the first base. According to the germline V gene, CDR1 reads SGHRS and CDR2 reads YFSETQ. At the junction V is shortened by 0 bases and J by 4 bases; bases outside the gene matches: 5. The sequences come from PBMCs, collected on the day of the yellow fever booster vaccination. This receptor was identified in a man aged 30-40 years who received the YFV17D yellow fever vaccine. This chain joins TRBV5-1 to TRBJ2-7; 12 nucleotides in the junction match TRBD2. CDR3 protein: CASSLETSGRSYEQYF. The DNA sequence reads TGCGCCAGCAGCTTGGAAACTAGCGGGAGGTCGTACGAGCAGTACTTC.